This TCR beta chain was observed in a study of cytomegalovirus exposure and HLA in healthy donors. With regard to this clone: Its antigen remains unidentified.

The CDR3 length is 16 residues. Germline CDR1 and CDR2: LNHDA and SQIVND (reference sequence). The study, taken as a whole, reports: Most TCR sequences were rare, but some public TCRs occurred in many donors. Accurate predictions that matched the HLA-A and HLA-B alleles of most subjects were reportedly made from TCR beta sequences.

With 60 Vbeta and 13 Jbeta primers, the PCR was carried out. Only in-frame clones appear in the TCRdb table, and some are missing; sequencing was by immunoSEQ multiplex PCR. The sample consists of roughly 160,000 clones, over 75% of them appearing once. V is TRBV19 and J is TRBJ2-5, with TRBD1 matching 10 bases. The J call may be faulty, since TRBJ2-7 better matches the DNA end. Input material: PBMCs. This clonotype originated in a man aged 18 to 29 in good health and CMV-seropositive. The CDR3 DNA sequence: TGTGCCAGTAGTATAGTGGTTGGACAGGGGGTCGCCGAGCAGTACTTC. Protein: CASSIVVGQGVAEQYF.